This T cell receptor (beta chain) appears in the sequencing data of a study of post-analysis software for immune sequencing data. Included in the TCR beta cDNA libraries were unique molecular identifiers. TCRdb recomputed calls from the PCR reads with MiXCR, one row per CDR3 protein. The sample yields hundreds of thousands of distinct CDR3 sequences, 44% seen once. This clonotype was seen only a few times. What it binds is not known. The study, taken as a whole, reports: TRBV5-6, TRBV5-1 and TRBV20-1 belonged to a set of roughly five TRBV segments that were more frequent in patients than controls.

Unmatched junction bases numbered 10, after V lost 5 bases and J lost 0 bases. The CDR3 spans 15 residues. Germline values: CDR1 SQVTM, CDR2 ANQGSEA. The V gene is TRBV29-1, the J gene TRBJ2-7, with 7 positions matching TRBD2. The receptor was isolated from a girl aged 5 to 17 with multiple sclerosis. Specimen: blood. The CDR3 here is CSVSPTSRSSYEQYF. The DNA for the CDR3 is TGCAGCGTTTCCCCGACTAGCCGAAGCTCCTACGAGCAGTACTTC.